This T cell receptor beta chain was sequenced during a study of blood T cell repertoires in COVID-19. Turning to the study itself: Whether acute or convalescent, the COVID-19 samples came from the United States, Italy and Spain. In each case, the material was cDNA or gDNA derived from T cells, B-cell-depleted T cells, or PBMCs.

In the authors' methods: Reference gene primer amplification gave estimated nucleated cell counts. The repertoire was sequenced with immunoSEQ multiplex PCR; TCRdb's copy has only in-frame clones and lacks some. That table gives V, J and clone size, and the DNA gave D and trimming. Among 100,000 to 150,000 clones listed, roughly four fifths were seen once. The sample holds one count of this clone. Patients in Seattle were enrolled during active infection, then followed longitudinally. This TCR was sampled from a man younger than 40 with COVID-19, enrolled during active disease. Sequences were obtained from peripheral blood.

CDR3 residues: CSADNYNEQFF. The DNA for the CDR3 is TGCAGTGCTGACAACTACAATGAGCAGTTCTTC. The chain links TRBV20-1 to TRBJ2-1; D uncertain. The germline gives CDR1 DFQATT, CDR2 SNEGSKA (reference sequence). Trimming removed 5 bases at V and 3 bases at J, with 5 bases between. This CDR3 is built from 11 residues.